A selection of T cell receptor beta chains follows, all from one sample in a study of human T cells and chemical hapten exposure. Using its own MiXCR run on the RACE reads, TCRdb lists one record per CDR3 protein. Seen here are about 380,000 distinct CDR3 sequences, less than 6.5% observed once, and the top ten hold 2.6%. Sample: whole blood, taken in connection with sensitization to the hapten diphenylcyclopropenone (DPC). The receptors stem from a woman between 50 and 59 years old with alopecia areata. Some clones in this sample may be carry-over from other donors' samples. Both conserved end residues are part of each CDR3. Fields, in order: J gene, D gene, V gene, clone size, CDR3 DNA, CDR3 protein. The D gene is left open where the match is weak. A clone size is listed for some rows: how often the clone was seen (once, few, many), or a class if it is expanded.

j_gene: TRBJ1-1
d_gene: -
v_gene: TRBV2
abundance: few
CDR3nt: TGTGCCAGCAGTGATTTAGGGAACACTGAAGCTTTCTTT
CDR3aa: CASSDLGNTEAFF

j_gene: TRBJ1-4
d_gene: -
v_gene: TRBV27
abundance: few
CDR3nt: TGTGCCAGCAGTTTACAGGGGCTGGGTGAAAAACTGTTTTTT
CDR3aa: CASSLQGLGEKLFF

j_gene: TRBJ2-1
d_gene: TRBD2
v_gene: TRBV20-1
abundance: many
CDR3nt: TGCAGTGCTAGTATGGTAGCGGGATGGGTCATGAATGAGCAGTTCTTC
CDR3aa: CSASMVAGWVMNEQFF

j_gene: TRBJ2-3
d_gene: -
v_gene: TRBV6-5
abundance: many
CDR3nt: TGTGCCAGCAGTCGGGGGACAGCCACAGATACGCAGTATTTT
CDR3aa: CASSRGTATDTQYF

j_gene: TRBJ2-5
d_gene: -
v_gene: TRBV4-2
abundance: -
CDR3nt: TGTGCCAGCAGCCTTAGCCCGAGACTAGAGGAAGAGACCCAGTACTTC
CDR3aa: CASSLSPRLEEETQYF

j_gene: TRBJ1-6
d_gene: -
v_gene: TRBV7-9
abundance: -
CDR3nt: TGTGCCAGCAGCCCCCCGACAGGTTCTAATTCACCCCTCCACTTT
CDR3aa: CASSPPTGSNSPLHF

j_gene: TRBJ2-7
d_gene: -
v_gene: TRBV13
abundance: many
CDR3nt: TGTGCCAGCAGCTCGGTCCAGGGCGGAGGCGAGCAGTACTTC
CDR3aa: CASSSVQGGGEQYF

j_gene: TRBJ2-5
d_gene: -
v_gene: TRBV10-2
abundance: many
CDR3nt: TGCGCCAGCAGTGAGTACCGGCCAGGGGTCCTAAGACCGTACTTC
CDR3aa: CASSEYRPGVLRPYF

j_gene: TRBJ1-1
d_gene: -
v_gene: TRBV6-5
abundance: many
CDR3nt: TGTGCCAGCAGTTACTCCGGGGCTGAAGCTTTCTTT
CDR3aa: CASSYSGAEAFF

j_gene: TRBJ2-3
d_gene: -
v_gene: TRBV7-2
abundance: many
CDR3nt: TGTGCCAGCAGCTCCCCTCCCAACACAGATACGCAGTATTTT
CDR3aa: CASSSPPNTDTQYF

j_gene: TRBJ2-7
d_gene: -
v_gene: TRBV29-1
abundance: few
CDR3nt: TGCAGCGTTGCTTTGAGGTTAGGTTCCTCCGAGCAGTACTTC
CDR3aa: CSVALRLGSSEQYF

j_gene: TRBJ1-4
d_gene: -
v_gene: TRBV29-1
abundance: -
CDR3nt: TGCAGCGTTGAGGGGCAGGGGAATGAAAAACTGTTTTTT
CDR3aa: CSVEGQGNEKLFF

j_gene: TRBJ1-2
d_gene: -
v_gene: TRBV25-1
abundance: few
CDR3nt: TGTGCCAGCAGCCAGGGCTTCCCCGCTAACTATGGCTACACCTTC
CDR3aa: CASSQGFPANYGYTF

j_gene: TRBJ2-1
d_gene: TRBD2
v_gene: TRBV20-1
abundance: -
CDR3nt: TGCAGTGCTAGTCTCTCCAAGCGGGAGTTCGGGGAGCAGTTCTTC
CDR3aa: CSASLSKREFGEQFF